This T cell receptor (beta chain) appears in the sequencing data of a study of early T cells in non-severe SARS-CoV-2 infection (dated by TCRdb to about 2021). The study in broad terms: Because TCR sequencing was done on bulk RNA from unsorted whole blood, the alpha and beta chains could not be paired. Broader findings and caveats from the paper: VDJdb matching was skewed toward anti-spike CD8 responses and likely underestimated virus-specific expansions, missing private and CD4 specificities.

CDR1 and CDR2, looked up from the germline V gene (reference sequence), are DFQATT and SNEGSKA. V gives up 1 base and J gives up 6 bases, and the segment between their germline ends measures 8 bases. The CDR3, from cysteine to phenylalanine, totals 12 residues. Left in the record is the CDR3 DNA by itself, 36 bases read in frame from the first base. Set within a cohort of healthcare workers in London, UK, this nested case-control study involved weekly PCR testing of nasopharyngeal swabs along with blood sampling. Healthcare workers were recruited between 23 and 31 March 2020, during the week of the UK lockdown, and were followed weekly for up to roughly 16 weeks. Libraries were built with 5' RACE. The sample was run on a NextSeq 500. The TCR library protocol attached unique molecular identifiers to individual cDNA molecules to correct for sequencing error and PCR bias. Sequencing covered both TCR alpha and beta chains, and within each sample the abundances of alpha and beta sequences were tightly co-correlated. Turning to the authors' computational methods: V gene, J gene and CDR3 annotation of TCR sequences was performed with Decombinator V4. Expanded TCRs were defined as changing significantly between any two time points under a Poisson model with p below 0.0001. TCR abundances were normalised to the total number of TCRs sequenced in each sample and reported as counts per million. TRAV1-2 paired with TRAJ12, TRAJ20 or TRAJ33 defined MAIT TCRs, while TRAV10 paired with TRAJ18 defined iNKT TCRs. VDJdb, accessed 1 November 2021, was searched for CMV, EBV and SARS-CoV-2 annotated TCRs, with TCRs annotated for multiple antigens excluded. Through fastp at Q25 and MiXCR, TCRdb rebuilt clones from the public reads, retaining in-frame beta chains. For every CDR3 protein sequence, its rows merge into one entry that carries the most common genes and DNA. The V and J calls shown here were made by TCRdb, not taken from the authors' results. The sample table records roughly 100,000 distinct CDR3 sequences; roughly 13% of these occur just once. The biggest ten clones account for approximately 2.3% of the sample.

This clonotype showed up many times. The antigen it recognizes is unknown. Base qualities are not provided; no much larger clone lies one nucleotide away. This receptor was taken from an adult who was a healthcare worker with PCR-confirmed SARS-CoV-2 infection or an uninfected control (not recorded which). The sequence joins TRBV20-1 to TRBJ2-3; the D gene cannot be resolved reliably. The sample consisted of whole blood. The base sequence is TGCAGTGCTAGAGTTGGATTGGATACGCAGTATTTT. This sequence encodes CSARVGLDTQYF.